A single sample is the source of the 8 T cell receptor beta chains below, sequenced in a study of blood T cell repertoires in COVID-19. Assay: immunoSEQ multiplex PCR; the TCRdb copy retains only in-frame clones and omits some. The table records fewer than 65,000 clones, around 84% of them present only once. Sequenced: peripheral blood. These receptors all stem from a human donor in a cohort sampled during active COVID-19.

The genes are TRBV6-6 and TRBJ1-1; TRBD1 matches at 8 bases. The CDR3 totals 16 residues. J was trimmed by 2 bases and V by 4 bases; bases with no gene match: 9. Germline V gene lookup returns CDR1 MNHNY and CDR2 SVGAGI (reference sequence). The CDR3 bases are TGTGCCAGCAGTTTACCTCCGACAGGGGTAAACACTGAAGCTTTCTTT. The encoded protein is CASSLPPTGVNTEAFF.

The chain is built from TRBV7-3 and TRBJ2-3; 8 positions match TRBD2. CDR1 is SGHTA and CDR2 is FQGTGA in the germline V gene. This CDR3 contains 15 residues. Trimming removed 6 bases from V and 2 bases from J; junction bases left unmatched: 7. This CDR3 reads CASRRSGDLTDTQYF. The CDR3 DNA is TGTGCCAGCAGGCGTAGCGGGGACCTCACAGATACGCAGTATTTT.

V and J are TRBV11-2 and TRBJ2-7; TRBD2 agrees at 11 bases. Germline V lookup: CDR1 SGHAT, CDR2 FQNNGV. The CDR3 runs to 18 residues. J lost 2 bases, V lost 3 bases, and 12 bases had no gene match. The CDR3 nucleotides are TGTGCCAGCAGCTTCGCTATCCGACTAGCGGGGAGAACCTACGAGCAGTACTTC. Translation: CASSFAIRLAGRTYEQYF.

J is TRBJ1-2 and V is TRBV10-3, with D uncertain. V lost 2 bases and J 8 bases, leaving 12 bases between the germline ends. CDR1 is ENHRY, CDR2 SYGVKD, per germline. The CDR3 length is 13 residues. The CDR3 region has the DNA TGTGCCATCAGTGAGGGATCGGGGTTAGGCTACACCTTC. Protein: CAISEGSGLGYTF.

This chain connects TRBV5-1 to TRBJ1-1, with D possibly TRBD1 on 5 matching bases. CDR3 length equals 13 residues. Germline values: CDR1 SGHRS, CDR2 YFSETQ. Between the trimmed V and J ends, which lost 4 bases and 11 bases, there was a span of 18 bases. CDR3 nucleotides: TGCGCCAGCAGCCCAACGGGGGTGGGATGGGCTTTCTTT. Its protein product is CASSPTGVGWAFF.

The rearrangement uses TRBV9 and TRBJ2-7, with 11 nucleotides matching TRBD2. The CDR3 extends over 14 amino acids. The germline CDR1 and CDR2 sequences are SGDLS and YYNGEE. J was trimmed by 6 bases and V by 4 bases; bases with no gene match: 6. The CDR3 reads CASSPLAGVGEQYF. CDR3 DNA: TGTGCCAGCAGCCCACTAGCGGGAGTTGGCGAGCAGTACTTC. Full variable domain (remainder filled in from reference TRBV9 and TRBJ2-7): DSGVTQTPKHLITATGQRVTLRCSPRSGDLSVYWYQQSLDQGLQFLIQYYNGEERAKGNILERFSAQQFPDLHSELNLSSLELGDSALYFCASSPLAGVGEQYFGPGTRLTVT.

The CDR3 here is CASSRDRFFEAFF. The CDR3 nucleotides read TGTGCCAGCAGCAGGGACAGGTTTTTTGAAGCTTTCTTT. The V gene is TRBV5-4, the J gene TRBJ1-1, with 8 positions matching TRBD1. Germline V CDR1 and CDR2: SGHNT, YYREEE (reference sequence). CDR3 size: 13 residues. Trimming cost V 4 bases and J 7 bases; bases outside gene matches: 6. Full variable domain (remainder filled in from reference TRBV5-4 and TRBJ1-1): ETGVTQSPTHLIKTRGQQVTLRCSSQSGHNTVSWYQQALGQGPQFIFQYYREEENGRGNFPPRFSGLQFPNYSSELNVNALELDDSALYLCASSRDRFFEAFFGQGTRLTVV.

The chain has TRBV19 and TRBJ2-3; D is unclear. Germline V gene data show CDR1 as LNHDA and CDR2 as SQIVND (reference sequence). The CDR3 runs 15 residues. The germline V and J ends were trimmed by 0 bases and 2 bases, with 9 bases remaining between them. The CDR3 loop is CASSIDSRATDTQYF. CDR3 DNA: TGTGCCAGTAGTATAGATTCGAGAGCCACAGATACGCAGTATTTT. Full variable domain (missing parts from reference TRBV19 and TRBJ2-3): DGGITQSPKYLFRKEGQNVTLSCEQNLNHDAMYWYRQDPGQGLRLIYYSQIVNDFQKGDIAEGYSVSREKKESFPLTVTSAQKNPTAFYLCASSIDSRATDTQYFGPGTRLTVL.